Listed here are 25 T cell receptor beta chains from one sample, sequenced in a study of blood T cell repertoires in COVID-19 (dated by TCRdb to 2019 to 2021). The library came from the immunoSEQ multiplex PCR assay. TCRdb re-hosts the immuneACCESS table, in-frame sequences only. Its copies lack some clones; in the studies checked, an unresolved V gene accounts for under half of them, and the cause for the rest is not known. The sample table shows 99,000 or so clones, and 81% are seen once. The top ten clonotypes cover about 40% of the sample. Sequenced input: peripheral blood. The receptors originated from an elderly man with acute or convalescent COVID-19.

Here the CDR3 reads CASTQADTQYF. CDR3 coding DNA: TGTGCCAGCACGCAGGCAGATACGCAGTATTTT. V is TRBV2 and J is TRBJ2-3, with no clear D. V was cut by 7 bases and J by 4 bases, with 6 bases left in between. The CDR3 is 11 amino acids. CDR1 and CDR2 from the germline V gene are SNHLY and FYNNEI. The whole variable domain, filled in from reference TRBV2 and TRBJ2-3, reads EPEVTQTPSHQVTQMGQEVILRCVPISNHLYFYWYRQILGQKVEFLVSFYNNEISEKSEIFDDQFSVERPDGSNFTLKIRSTKLEDSAMYFCASTQADTQYFGPGTRLTVL.

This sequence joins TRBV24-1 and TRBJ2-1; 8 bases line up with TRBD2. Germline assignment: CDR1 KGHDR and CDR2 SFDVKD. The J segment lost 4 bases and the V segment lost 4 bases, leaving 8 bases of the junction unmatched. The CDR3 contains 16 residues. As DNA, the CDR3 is TGTGCCACCAGTGACCCCAGCGGGGGACTTTACAATGAGCAGTTCTTC. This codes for CATSDPSGGLYNEQFF.

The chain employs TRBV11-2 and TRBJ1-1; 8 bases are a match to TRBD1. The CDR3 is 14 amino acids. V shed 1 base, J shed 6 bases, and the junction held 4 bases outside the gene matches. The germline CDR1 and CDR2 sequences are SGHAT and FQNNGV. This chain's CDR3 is CASSLVGQGAEAFF. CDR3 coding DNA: TGTGCCAGCAGCTTAGTTGGACAGGGCGCTGAAGCTTTCTTT.

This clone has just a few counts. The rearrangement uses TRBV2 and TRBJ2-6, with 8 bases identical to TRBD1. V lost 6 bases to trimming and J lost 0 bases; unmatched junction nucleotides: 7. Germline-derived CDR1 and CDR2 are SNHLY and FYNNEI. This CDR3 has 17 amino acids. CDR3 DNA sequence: TGTGCCAGCAGAAGGGGACAGGTCCTCTCTGGGGCCAACGTCCTGACTTTC. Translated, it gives CASRRGQVLSGANVLTF. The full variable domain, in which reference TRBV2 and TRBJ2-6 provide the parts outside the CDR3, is EPEVTQTPSHQVTQMGQEVILRCVPISNHLYFYWYRQILGQKVEFLVSFYNNEISEKSEIFDDQFSVERPDGSNFTLKIRSTKLEDSAMYFCASRRGQVLSGANVLTFGAGSRLTVL.

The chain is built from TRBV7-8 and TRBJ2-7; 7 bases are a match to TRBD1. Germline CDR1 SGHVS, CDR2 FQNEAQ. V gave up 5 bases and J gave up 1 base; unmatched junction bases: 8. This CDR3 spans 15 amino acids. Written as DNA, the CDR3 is TGTGCCAGCAGCAACTGGGGACAGCGATCCTACGAGCAGTACTTC. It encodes CASSNWGQRSYEQYF.

CDR3 nucleotides: TGTGCCAGCAGCTTCCTTCCTACAGGGGAAGGTGAAGCTTTCTTT. It translates to CASSFLPTGEGEAFF. The chain has TRBV7-3 and TRBJ1-1, with 7 nucleotides matching TRBD1. The CDR3 runs 15 residues. The germline CDR1 and CDR2 sequences are SGHTA and FQGTGA. V gave up 3 bases and J gave up 7 bases; unmatched junction bases: 11. Drawing the rest from reference TRBV7-3 and TRBJ1-1, the complete variable domain is GAGVSQTPSNKVTEKGKYVELRCDPISGHTALYWYRQSLGQGPEFLIYFQGTGAADDSGLPNDRFFAVRPEGSVSTLKIQRTERGDSAVYLCASSFLPTGEGEAFFGQGTRLTVV.

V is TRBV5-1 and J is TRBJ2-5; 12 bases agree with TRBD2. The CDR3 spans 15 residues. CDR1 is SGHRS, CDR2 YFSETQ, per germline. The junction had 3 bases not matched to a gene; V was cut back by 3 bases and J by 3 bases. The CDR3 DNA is TGCGCCAGCAGCTCCAGACTAGCGGGAGAAGAGACCCAGTACTTC. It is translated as CASSSRLAGEETQYF. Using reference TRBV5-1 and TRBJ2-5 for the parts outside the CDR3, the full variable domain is KAGVTQTPRYLIKTRGQQVTLSCSPISGHRSVSWYQQTPGQGLQFLFEYFSETQRNKGNFPGRFSGRQFSNSRSEMNVSTLELGDSALYLCASSSRLAGEETQYFGPGTRLLVL.

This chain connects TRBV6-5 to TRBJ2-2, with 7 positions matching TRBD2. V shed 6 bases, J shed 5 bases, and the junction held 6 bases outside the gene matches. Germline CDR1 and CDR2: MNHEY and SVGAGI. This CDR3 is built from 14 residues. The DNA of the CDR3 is TGTGCCAGCAGGCAACTGGGGGGGACCGGGGAGCTGTTTTTT. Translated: CASRQLGGTGELFF.

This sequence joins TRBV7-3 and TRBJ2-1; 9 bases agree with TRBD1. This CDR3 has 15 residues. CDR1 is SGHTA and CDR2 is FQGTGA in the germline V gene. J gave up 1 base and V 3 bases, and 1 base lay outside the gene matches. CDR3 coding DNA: TGTGCCAGCAGCTTGGACAGGGGTTCCTACAATGAGCAGTTCTTC. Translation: CASSLDRGSYNEQFF.

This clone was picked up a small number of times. This CDR3 reads CASSQDTVTHEQYF. For the CDR3, the DNA is TGCGCCAGCAGCCAAGATACAGTGACGCACGAGCAGTACTTC. The V gene is TRBV4-1, the J gene TRBJ2-7; D is unresolved. V dropped 0 bases and J dropped 5 bases, with 11 bases sitting between them. This CDR3 is built from 14 residues. Germline V CDR1 and CDR2: MGHRA, YSYEKL.

As DNA, the CDR3 is TGTGCCAGCAGCCCCCGGGCTAGCGGGACCTCTGGGGCCAACGTCCTGACTTTC. Translating gives CASSPRASGTSGANVLTF. The chain couples TRBV9 to TRBJ2-6; 9 bases are shared with TRBD2. J gave up 0 bases and V 4 bases, and 8 bases lay outside the gene matches. This CDR3 has 18 amino acids. Germline values: CDR1 SGDLS, CDR2 YYNGEE.

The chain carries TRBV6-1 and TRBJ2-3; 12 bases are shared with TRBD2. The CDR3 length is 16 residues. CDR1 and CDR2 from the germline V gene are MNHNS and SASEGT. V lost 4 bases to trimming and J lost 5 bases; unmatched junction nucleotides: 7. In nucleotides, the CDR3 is TGTGCCAGCAGTGTTGAGGGACTAGCGGGCTTAGATACGCAGTATTTT. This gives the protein CASSVEGLAGLDTQYF.

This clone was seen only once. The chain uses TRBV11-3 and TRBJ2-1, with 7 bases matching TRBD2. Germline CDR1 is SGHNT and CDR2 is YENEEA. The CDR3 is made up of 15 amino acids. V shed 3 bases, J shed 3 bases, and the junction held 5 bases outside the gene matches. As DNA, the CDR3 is TGTGCCAGCAGCTTTGCTAGCGGTAACTACAATGAGCAGTTCTTC. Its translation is CASSFASGNYNEQFF.

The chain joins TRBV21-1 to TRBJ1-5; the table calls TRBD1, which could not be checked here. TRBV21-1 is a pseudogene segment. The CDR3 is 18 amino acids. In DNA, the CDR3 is TGTGCCAGCAGCAACTGGCAGGGGGTAAAAGGAAGCAATCAGCCCCAGCATTTT. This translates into CASSNWQGVKGSNQPQHF.

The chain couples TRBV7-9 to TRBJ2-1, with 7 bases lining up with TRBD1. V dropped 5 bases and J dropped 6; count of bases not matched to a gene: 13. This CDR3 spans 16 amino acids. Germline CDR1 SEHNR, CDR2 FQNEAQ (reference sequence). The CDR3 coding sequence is TGTGCCAGCAGCCGCATTCCGACAGGGATCAGCAATGAGCAGTTCTTC. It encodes CASSRIPTGISNEQFF. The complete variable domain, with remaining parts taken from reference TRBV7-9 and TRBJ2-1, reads DTGVSQNPRHKITKRGQNVTFRCDPISEHNRLYWYRQTLGQGPEFLTYFQNEAQLEKSRLLSDRFSAERPKGSFSTLEIQRTEQGDSAMYLCASSRIPTGISNEQFFGPGTRLTVL.

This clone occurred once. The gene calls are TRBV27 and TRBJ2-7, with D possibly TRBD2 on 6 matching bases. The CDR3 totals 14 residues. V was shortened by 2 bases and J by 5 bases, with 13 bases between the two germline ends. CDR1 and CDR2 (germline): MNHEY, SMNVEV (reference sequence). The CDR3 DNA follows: TGTGCCAGCAGTTTACGGAGGGTGAGCGACGAGCAGTACTTC. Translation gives CASSLRRVSDEQYF.

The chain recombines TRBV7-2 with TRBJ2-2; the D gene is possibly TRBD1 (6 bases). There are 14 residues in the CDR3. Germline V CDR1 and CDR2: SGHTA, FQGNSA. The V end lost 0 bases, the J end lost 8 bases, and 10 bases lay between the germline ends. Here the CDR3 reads CASSLAAGTGELFF. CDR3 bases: TGTGCCAGCAGCTTAGCAGCCGGGACAGGGGAGCTGTTTTTT.

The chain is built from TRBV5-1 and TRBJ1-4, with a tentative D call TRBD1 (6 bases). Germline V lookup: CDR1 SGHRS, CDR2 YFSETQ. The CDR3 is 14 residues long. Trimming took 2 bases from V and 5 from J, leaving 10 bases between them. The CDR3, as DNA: TGCGCCAGCAGCTTACTAGGACAGAATGAAAAACTGTTTTTT. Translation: CASSLLGQNEKLFF.

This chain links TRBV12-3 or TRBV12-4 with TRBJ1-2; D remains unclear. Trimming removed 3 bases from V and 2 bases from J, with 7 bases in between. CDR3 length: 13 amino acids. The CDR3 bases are TGTGCCAGCAGTTTTGGTCAGAACTATGGCTACACCTTC. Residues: CASSFGQNYGYTF.

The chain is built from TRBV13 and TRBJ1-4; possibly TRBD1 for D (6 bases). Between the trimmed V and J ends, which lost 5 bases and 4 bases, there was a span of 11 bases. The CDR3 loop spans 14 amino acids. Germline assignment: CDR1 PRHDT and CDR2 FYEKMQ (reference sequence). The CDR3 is CASSLDSYNEKLFF. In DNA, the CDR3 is TGTGCCAGCAGCCTGGACAGCTATAATGAAAAACTGTTTTTT.

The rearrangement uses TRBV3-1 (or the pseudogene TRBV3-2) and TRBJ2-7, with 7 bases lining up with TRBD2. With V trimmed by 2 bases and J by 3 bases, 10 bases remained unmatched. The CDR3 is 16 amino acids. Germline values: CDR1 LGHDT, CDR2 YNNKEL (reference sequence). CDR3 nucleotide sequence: TGTGCCAGCAGCCAACCGGGTGGGAGGGCCTTCTACGAGCAGTACTTC. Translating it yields CASSQPGGRAFYEQYF.

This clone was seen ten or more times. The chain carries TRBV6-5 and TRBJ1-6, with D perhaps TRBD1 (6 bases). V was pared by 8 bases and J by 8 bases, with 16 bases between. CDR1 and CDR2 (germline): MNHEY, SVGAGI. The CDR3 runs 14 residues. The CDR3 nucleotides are TGTGCCAGCGTCCCACAGGGTAGTTATTCACCCCTCCACTTT. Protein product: CASVPQGSYSPLHF.

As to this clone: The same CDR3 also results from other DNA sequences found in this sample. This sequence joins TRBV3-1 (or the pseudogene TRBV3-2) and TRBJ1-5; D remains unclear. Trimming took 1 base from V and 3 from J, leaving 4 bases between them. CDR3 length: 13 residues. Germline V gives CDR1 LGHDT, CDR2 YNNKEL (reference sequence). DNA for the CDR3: TGTGCCAGCAGCCAAGGAGACAATCAGCCCCAGCATTTT. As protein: CASSQGDNQPQHF.

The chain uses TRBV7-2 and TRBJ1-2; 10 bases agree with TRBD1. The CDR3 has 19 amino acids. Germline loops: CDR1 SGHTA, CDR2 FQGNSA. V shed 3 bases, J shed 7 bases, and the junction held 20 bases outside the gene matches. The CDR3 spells CASSFGTQGQGPAHGGYTF. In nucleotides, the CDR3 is TGTGCCAGCAGCTTTGGTACCCAGGGACAGGGGCCCGCTCATGGTGGCTACACCTTC.

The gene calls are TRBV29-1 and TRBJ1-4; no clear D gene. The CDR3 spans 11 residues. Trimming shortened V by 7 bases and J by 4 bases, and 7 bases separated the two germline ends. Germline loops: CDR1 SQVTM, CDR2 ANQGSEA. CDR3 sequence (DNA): TGCAGCGGAATCGGTAATGAAAAACTGTTTTTT. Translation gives CSGIGNEKLFF.